These 25 T cell receptor beta chains share one sample of origin, sequenced in a study of blood T cell repertoires in COVID-19. Using immunoSEQ multiplex PCR, the repertoire was profiled, and TCRdb retains in-frame clones only, with some absent. The sample holds around 99,000 clones; 65% to 80% are singletons and the top ten take roughly 4.3%. The specimen was peripheral blood. These receptors came from a man between 65 and 80 years old with acute or convalescent COVID-19.

The chain uses TRBV3-1 (or the pseudogene TRBV3-2) and TRBJ2-5; TRBD2 matches at 14 bases. CDR1 is LGHDT and CDR2 is YNNKEL in the germline V gene (reference sequence). CDR3 length: 15 amino acids. The junction had 4 bases not matched to a gene; V was cut back by 3 bases and J by 7 bases. CDR3 in amino acids: CASSQGTSGGGTQYF. CDR3 DNA sequence: TGTGCCAGCAGCCAGGGGACTAGCGGGGGAGGGACCCAGTACTTC.

This chain uses TRBV19 with TRBJ1-2; possibly TRBD1 for D (6 bases). Germline CDR1 is LNHDA and CDR2 is SQIVND (reference sequence). This CDR3 region has 14 residues. Trimming cost V 3 bases and J 0 bases, with 8 bases left between them. CDR3 in DNA: TGTGCCAGTAGTATGGGACAAACTAACTATGGCTACACCTTC. It yields the protein CASSMGQTNYGYTF.

The chain has TRBV19 and TRBJ1-2; 7 bases are a match to TRBD1. The germline V gene encodes CDR1 LNHDA and CDR2 SQIVND (reference sequence). The CDR3 extends over 14 amino acids. V dropped 4 bases and J dropped 4; count of bases not matched to a gene: 6. CDR3 sequence: CASSTGDRIYGYTF. The CDR3 nucleotides are TGTGCCAGTAGTACTGGGGACAGAATCTATGGCTACACCTTC.

The genes are TRBV19 and TRBJ1-5; possible D gene TRBD1, 5 bases. Trimming took 7 bases from V and 0 from J, leaving 19 bases between them. The CDR3 totals 17 residues. Germline V gene lookup returns CDR1 LNHDA and CDR2 SQIVND (reference sequence). The chain's CDR3 is CASTYLPGGNSNQPQHF. DNA for the CDR3: TGTGCCAGTACCTACCTGCCTGGGGGGAATAGCAATCAGCCCCAGCATTTT.

In regard to this clone: The same CDR3 can be traced to other DNA sequences in this sample. J is TRBJ1-2 and V is TRBV2; D is uncertain. The V end was cut by 2 bases, the J end by 2 bases, with 6 bases between. CDR3 size: 13 residues. Germline CDR1 and CDR2: SNHLY and FYNNEI. For the CDR3, the DNA is TGTGCCAGCAGTGAAAGCCGAAACTATGGCTACACCTTC. Translated: CASSESRNYGYTF.

J is TRBJ2-6 and V is TRBV2; D perhaps matches TRBD2 (5 bases). The CDR3 sequence is 16 residues long. The V gene's germline CDR1 is SNHLY and CDR2 FYNNEI. V gave up 5 bases and J gave up 1 base, with 12 bases separating them. DNA of the CDR3: TGTGCCAGCAGTCTTTCCGGGGTGTCTGGGGCCAACGTCCTGACTTTC. Its translation is CASSLSGVSGANVLTF.

J is TRBJ2-5 and V is TRBV11-3, with TRBD1 matching over 10 bases. The V segment lost 1 base and the J segment 2 bases; nucleotides outside the gene matches: 1. This CDR3 comprises 15 residues. Germline CDR1 reads SGHNT; CDR2 reads YENEEA. In nucleotides, the CDR3 is TGTGCCAGCAGCTTAGGGGGACAGGGGCAAGAGACCCAGTACTTC. Its translation is CASSLGGQGQETQYF.

V is TRBV7-9 and J is TRBJ2-5, with D possibly matching TRBD1 (5 bases). CDR1 and CDR2 (germline): SEHNR, FQNEAQ (reference sequence). There are 15 residues in the CDR3. Trimming pared 5 bases from V and 5 bases from J, leaving 18 bases between. The CDR3 spells CASSVRTPLGETQYF. CDR3 coding DNA: TGTGCCAGCAGCGTTCGGACACCCCTGGGGGAGACCCAGTACTTC. Supplemented by reference TRBV7-9 and TRBJ2-5, the full variable domain reads DTGVSQNPRHKITKRGQNVTFRCDPISEHNRLYWYRQTLGQGPEFLTYFQNEAQLEKSRLLSDRFSAERPKGSFSTLEIQRTEQGDSAMYLCASSVRTPLGETQYFGPGTRLLVL.

The V call is TRBV2, the J call TRBJ1-2, with D possibly being TRBD1 (6 bases). Germline V CDR1 and CDR2: SNHLY, FYNNEI. This CDR3 region has 13 residues. V gave up 7 bases and J gave up 3 bases, with 12 bases separating them. The CDR3 spells CASKQGLDYGYTF. In DNA, the CDR3 is TGTGCCAGCAAGCAGGGGCTGGACTATGGCTACACCTTC.

V and J are TRBV6-5 and TRBJ1-4; weak D call: TRBD1 (6 bases). The CDR3 is 15 amino acids. CDR1 is MNHEY, CDR2 SVGAGI, per germline. Trimming stripped 0 bases from V and 6 bases from J, with 11 bases between. The CDR3 here is CASSYSGGRDEKLFF. DNA of the CDR3: TGTGCCAGCAGTTACTCCGGGGGGCGGGATGAAAAACTGTTTTTT.

This clone was observed a single time. The chain links TRBV4-1 to TRBJ2-1, with 7 bases that match TRBD2. CDR1 is MGHRA, CDR2 YSYEKL, per germline. V was pared by 0 bases and J by 8 bases, with 4 bases of the junction left unmatched. This CDR3 is 14 amino acids long. The CDR3 DNA follows: TGCGCCAGCAGCCAAGACCGGACTAGTGATGAGCAGTTCTTC. Its translation is CASSQDRTSDEQFF.

J is TRBJ1-6 and V is TRBV10-3; 9 bases match TRBD1. The CDR3 loop spans 16 amino acids. The V gene end was trimmed by 2 bases and the J gene end by 6 bases; junction bases not matched to a gene: 5. Germline CDR1 is ENHRY and CDR2 is SYGVKD. DNA for the CDR3: TGTGCCATCAGTGAGGTAGGGGACAGGGCTAATTCACCCCTCCACTTT. Protein: CAISEVGDRANSPLHF.

The chain joins TRBV12-3 or TRBV12-4 to TRBJ1-6; D is undetermined. Trimming took off 2 bases at V and 10 bases at J, with 9 bases between the two ends. There are 13 residues in the CDR3. CDR3: CASSLFRESPLHF. CDR3 coding DNA: TGTGCCAGCAGTTTATTTCGGGAATCACCCCTCCACTTT.

The rearrangement uses TRBV5-5 and TRBJ2-7; 10 bases are a match to TRBD1. The junction had 4 bases not matched to a gene; V was cut back by 1 base and J by 0 bases. The CDR3 spans 16 residues. Germline CDR1 reads SGHKS; CDR2 reads YYEKEE (reference sequence). This CDR3 is CASSLMGQGSSYEQYF. The DNA for the CDR3 is TGTGCCAGCAGCTTGATGGGACAGGGGAGCTCCTACGAGCAGTACTTC.

CDR3 sequence (DNA): TGCGCCAGCAGCTTGCAGGGGGGTGCGAACACCGGGGAGCTGTTTTTT. Amino acids: CASSLQGGANTGELFF. V is TRBV5-1 and J is TRBJ2-2, with a weak D call TRBD1 (7 bases). The CDR3 length is 16 residues. Germline V CDR1 and CDR2: SGHRS, YFSETQ. Trimming left V 1 base short and J 0 bases short, with 10 bases between.

This chain uses TRBV3-1 (or the pseudogene TRBV3-2) with TRBJ2-5; no reliable D call. Germline V lookup: CDR1 LGHDT, CDR2 YNNKEL (reference sequence). Trimming removed 8 bases from V and 2 bases from J, with 27 bases in between. There are 18 residues in the CDR3. CDR3 region: CASSSQSAALWIQETQYF. Here the CDR3 DNA reads TGTGCCAGCTCCTCTCAGTCGGCGGCCCTGTGGATACAAGAGACCCAGTACTTC.

The V call is TRBV3-1 (or the pseudogene TRBV3-2), the J call TRBJ1-4, with unresolved D. Germline CDR1 reads LGHDT; CDR2 reads YNNKEL (reference sequence). The V end lost 1 base, the J end lost 5 bases, and 17 bases lay between the germline ends. The CDR3 length is 17 residues. CDR3 loop: CASSQAKKVELNEKLFF. CDR3 DNA sequence: TGTGCCAGCAGCCAAGCAAAAAAGGTGGAGCTAAATGAAAAACTGTTTTTT.

The chain carries TRBV10-3 and TRBJ2-5; possibly TRBD2 for D (6 bases). Trimming pared 10 bases from V and 5 bases from J, leaving 11 bases between. This CDR3 is built from 11 residues. The germline CDR1 and CDR2 sequences are ENHRY and SYGVKD. CDR3 in amino acids: CATSGGETQYF. Here the CDR3 DNA reads TGTGCCACCTCTGGGGGGGAGACCCAGTACTTC.

The chain has TRBV2 and TRBJ1-5, with D possibly being TRBD1 (6 bases). Deletions cut 8 bases from V and 0 bases from J, with 20 bases between. This CDR3 has 17 residues. The germline V gene encodes CDR1 SNHLY and CDR2 FYNNEI. This CDR3 is CASALGQGRNSNQPQHF. DNA of the CDR3: TGTGCCAGCGCCCTGGGTCAGGGGCGAAATAGCAATCAGCCCCAGCATTTT.

The V call is TRBV9, the J call TRBJ1-4; D gene ambiguous. Germline V lookup: CDR1 SGDLS, CDR2 YYNGEE. V shed 7 bases and J shed 0 bases, with 13 bases lying between them. The CDR3 is 15 residues long. CDR3: CASGPGLPTNEKLFF. DNA of the CDR3: TGTGCCAGCGGGCCAGGACTCCCAACTAATGAAAAACTGTTTTTT. Full variable domain (outside the CDR3, taken from reference TRBV9 and TRBJ1-4): DSGVTQTPKHLITATGQRVTLRCSPRSGDLSVYWYQQSLDQGLQFLIQYYNGEERAKGNILERFSAQQFPDLHSELNLSSLELGDSALYFCASGPGLPTNEKLFFGSGTQLSVL.

The V and J genes are TRBV7-2 and TRBJ1-2; D is undetermined. Trimming took 0 bases from V and 8 from J, leaving 13 bases between them. This CDR3 contains 14 residues. Germline V gene sequence: CDR1 SGHTA, CDR2 FQGNSA. In nucleotides, the CDR3 is TGTGCCAGCAGCTTAGCTACGGCGTCGAGGGGCTACACCTTC. Translated, it gives CASSLATASRGYTF.

The genes are TRBV5-4 and TRBJ1-6; 7 positions match TRBD1. Germline V gene sequence: CDR1 SGHNT, CDR2 YYREEE (reference sequence). The V segment lost 3 bases and the J segment 1 base; nucleotides outside the gene matches: 7. This CDR3 region has 17 residues. The CDR3 DNA follows: TGTGCCAGCAGCTCTGACAGGGAGCGATCCTATAATTCACCCCTCCACTTT. This sequence encodes CASSSDRERSYNSPLHF.

This clone was seen only a few times. This CDR3 reads CASSIGDRDADTQYF. In nucleotides, the CDR3 is TGTGCCAGTAGTATCGGGGACAGGGACGCAGATACGCAGTATTTT. The chain joins TRBV19 to TRBJ2-3, with TRBD1 matching over 9 bases. Per the germline V gene, CDR1 is LNHDA and CDR2 is SQIVND (reference sequence). Trimming removed 3 bases from V and 4 bases from J; junction bases left unmatched: 5. The CDR3 runs 15 residues.

The V and J genes are TRBV7-2 and TRBJ1-1, with a tentative D call TRBD1 (5 bases). The CDR3 spans 14 residues. Germline V gene data show CDR1 as SGHTA and CDR2 as FQGNSA. V was pared by 2 bases and J by 5 bases, with 12 bases between. CDR3 loop: CASSLPGMGTEAFF. The CDR3 DNA reads TGTGCCAGCAGCTTACCAGGGATGGGAACTGAAGCTTTCTTT.

J is TRBJ1-6 and V is TRBV18; D uncertain. The V end lost 3 bases, the J end lost 9 bases, and 15 bases lay between the germline ends. Germline V gene lookup returns CDR1 KGHSH and CDR2 LQKENI. The CDR3 is 15 residues long. The chain's CDR3 is CASSPVKNPGSPLHF. The CDR3 DNA sequence: TGTGCCAGCTCACCTGTAAAGAACCCGGGTTCACCCCTCCACTTT.